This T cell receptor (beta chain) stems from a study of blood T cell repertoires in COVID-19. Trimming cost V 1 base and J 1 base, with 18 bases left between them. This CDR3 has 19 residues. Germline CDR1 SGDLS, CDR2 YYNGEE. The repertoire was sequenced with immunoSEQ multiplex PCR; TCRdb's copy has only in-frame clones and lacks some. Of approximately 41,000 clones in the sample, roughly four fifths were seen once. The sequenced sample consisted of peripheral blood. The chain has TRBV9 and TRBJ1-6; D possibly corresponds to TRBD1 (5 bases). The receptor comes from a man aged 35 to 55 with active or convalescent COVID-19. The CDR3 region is CASSVKPGGSDSYNSPLHF. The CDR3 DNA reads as TGTGCCAGCAGCGTAAAGCCGGGGGGGTCGGATTCCTATAATTCACCCCTCCACTTT.